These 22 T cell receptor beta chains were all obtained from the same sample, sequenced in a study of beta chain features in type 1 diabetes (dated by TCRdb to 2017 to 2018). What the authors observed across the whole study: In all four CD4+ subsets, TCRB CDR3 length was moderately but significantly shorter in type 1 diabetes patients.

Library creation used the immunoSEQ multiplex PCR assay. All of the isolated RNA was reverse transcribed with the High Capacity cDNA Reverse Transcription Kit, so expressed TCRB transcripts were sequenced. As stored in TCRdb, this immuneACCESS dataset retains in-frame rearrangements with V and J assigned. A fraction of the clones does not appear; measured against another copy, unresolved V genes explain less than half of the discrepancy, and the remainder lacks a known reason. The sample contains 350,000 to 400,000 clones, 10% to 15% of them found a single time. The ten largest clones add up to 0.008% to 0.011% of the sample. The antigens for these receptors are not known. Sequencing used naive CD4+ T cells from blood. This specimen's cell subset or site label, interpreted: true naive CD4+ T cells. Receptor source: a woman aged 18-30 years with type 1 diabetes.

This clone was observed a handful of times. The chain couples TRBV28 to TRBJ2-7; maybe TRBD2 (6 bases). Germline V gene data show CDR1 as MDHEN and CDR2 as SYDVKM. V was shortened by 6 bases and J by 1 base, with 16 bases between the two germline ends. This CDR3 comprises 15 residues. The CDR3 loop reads CASSTQGSGSYEQYF. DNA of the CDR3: TGTGCCAGCAGCACTCAGGGTAGCGGATCCTACGAGCAGTACTTC.

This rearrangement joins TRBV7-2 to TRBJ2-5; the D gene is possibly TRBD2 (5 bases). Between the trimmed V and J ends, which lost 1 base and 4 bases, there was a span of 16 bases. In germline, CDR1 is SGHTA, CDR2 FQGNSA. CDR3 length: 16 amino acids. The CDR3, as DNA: TGTGCCAGCAGCTTAGTTGGAGCTAGCTGGGTAGAGACCCAGTACTTC. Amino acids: CASSLVGASWVETQYF.

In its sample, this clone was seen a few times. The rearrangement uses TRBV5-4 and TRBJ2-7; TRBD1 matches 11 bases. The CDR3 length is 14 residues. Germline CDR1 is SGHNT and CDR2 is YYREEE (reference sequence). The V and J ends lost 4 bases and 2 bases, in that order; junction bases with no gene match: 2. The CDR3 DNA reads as TGTGCCAGCAGCCCGGACAGGGGGCCCTACGAGCAGTACTTC. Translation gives CASSPDRGPYEQYF.

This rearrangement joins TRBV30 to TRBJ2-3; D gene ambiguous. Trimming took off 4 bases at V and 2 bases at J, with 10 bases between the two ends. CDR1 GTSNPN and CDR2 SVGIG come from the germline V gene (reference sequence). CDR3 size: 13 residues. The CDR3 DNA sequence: TGTGCCTGGACTCCAGGATCCACAGATACGCAGTATTTT. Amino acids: CAWTPGSTDTQYF.

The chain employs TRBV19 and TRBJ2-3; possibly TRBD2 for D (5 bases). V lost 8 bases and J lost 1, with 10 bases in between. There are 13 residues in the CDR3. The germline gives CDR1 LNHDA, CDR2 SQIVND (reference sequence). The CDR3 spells CASQRPGTDTQYF. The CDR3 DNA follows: TGTGCCAGTCAGCGGCCTGGCACAGATACGCAGTATTTT.

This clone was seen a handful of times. The CDR3 DNA follows: TGTGCCACCAGCAGTGCTAGCGGGGGTTACAATGAGCAGTTCTTC. Amino acid sequence: CATSSASGGYNEQFF. The J gene is TRBJ2-1, the V gene TRBV15, with 10 bases lining up with TRBD2. Trimming at V came to 3 bases and at J to 4 bases, leaving 3 bases not matched to a gene. Per the germline V gene, CDR1 is LNHNV and CDR2 is YYDKDF (reference sequence). The CDR3 sequence is 15 residues long.

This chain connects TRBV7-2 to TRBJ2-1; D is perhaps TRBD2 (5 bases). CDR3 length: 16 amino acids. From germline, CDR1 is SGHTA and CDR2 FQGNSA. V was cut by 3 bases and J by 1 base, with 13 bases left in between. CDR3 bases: TGTGCCAGCAGCTTCCCGGGGATAGGTTCCTACAATGAGCAGTTCTTC. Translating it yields CASSFPGIGSYNEQFF. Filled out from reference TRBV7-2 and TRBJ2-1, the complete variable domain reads GAGVSQSPSNKVTEKGKDVELRCDPISGHTALYWYRQSLGQGLEFLIYFQGNSAPDKSGLPSDRFSAERTGGSVSTLTIQRTQQEDSAVYLCASSFPGIGSYNEQFFGPGTRLTVL.

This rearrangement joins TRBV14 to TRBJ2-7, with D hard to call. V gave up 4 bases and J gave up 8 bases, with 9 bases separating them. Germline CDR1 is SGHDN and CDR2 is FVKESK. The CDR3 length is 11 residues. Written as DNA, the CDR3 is TGTGCCAGCAGCCTCGTTGAGCAGCAGTACTTC. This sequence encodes CASSLVEQQYF.

The CDR3 sequence: CASSQAWVDSGSNVLTF. CDR3 nucleotides: TGCGCCAGCAGCCAAGCCTGGGTCGACTCGGGTTCCAACGTCCTGACTTTC. The chain carries TRBV4-3 and TRBJ2-6; no definite D call. Germline values: CDR1 LGHNA, CDR2 YSLEER. This CDR3 region has 17 residues. Trimming cost V 1 base and J 8 bases, with 18 bases left between them.

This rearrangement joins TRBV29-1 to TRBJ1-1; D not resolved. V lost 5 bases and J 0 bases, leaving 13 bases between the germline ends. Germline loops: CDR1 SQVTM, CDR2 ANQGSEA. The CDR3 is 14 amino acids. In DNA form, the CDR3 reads TGCAGCGTTCAATTGAGGCTCCTGAACACTGAAGCTTTCTTT. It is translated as CSVQLRLLNTEAFF.

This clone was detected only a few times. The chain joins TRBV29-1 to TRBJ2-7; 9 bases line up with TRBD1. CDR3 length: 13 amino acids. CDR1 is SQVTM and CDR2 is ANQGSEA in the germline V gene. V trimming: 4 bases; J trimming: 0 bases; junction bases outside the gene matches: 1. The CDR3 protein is CSVGTGASYEQYF. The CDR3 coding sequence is TGCAGCGTTGGGACAGGGGCCTCCTACGAGCAGTACTTC.

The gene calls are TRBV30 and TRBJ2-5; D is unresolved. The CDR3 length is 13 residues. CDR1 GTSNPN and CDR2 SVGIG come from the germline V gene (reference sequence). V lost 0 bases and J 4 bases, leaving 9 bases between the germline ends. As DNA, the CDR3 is TGTGCCTGGAGTGTTTTGCCAGGAGAGACCCAGTACTTC. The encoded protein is CAWSVLPGETQYF.

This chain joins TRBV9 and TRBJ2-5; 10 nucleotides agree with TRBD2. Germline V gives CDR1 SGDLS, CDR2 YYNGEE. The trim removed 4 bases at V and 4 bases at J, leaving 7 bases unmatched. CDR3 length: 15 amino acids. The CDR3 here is CASSSSGSGGETQYF. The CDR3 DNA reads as TGTGCCAGCAGCTCTAGCGGGAGCGGGGGAGAGACCCAGTACTTC.

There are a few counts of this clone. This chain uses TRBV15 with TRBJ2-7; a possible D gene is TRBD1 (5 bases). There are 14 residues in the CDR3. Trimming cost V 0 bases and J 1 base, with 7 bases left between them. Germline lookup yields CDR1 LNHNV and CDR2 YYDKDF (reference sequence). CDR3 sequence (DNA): TGTGCCACCAGCAGAGATTCAGGGTCCTACGAGCAGTACTTC. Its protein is CATSRDSGSYEQYF.

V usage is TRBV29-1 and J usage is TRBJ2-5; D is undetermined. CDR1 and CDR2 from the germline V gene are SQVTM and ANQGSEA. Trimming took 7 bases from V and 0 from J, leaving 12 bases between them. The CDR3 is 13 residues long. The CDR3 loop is CSAQTANQETQYF. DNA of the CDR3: TGCAGCGCTCAAACAGCAAACCAAGAGACCCAGTACTTC.

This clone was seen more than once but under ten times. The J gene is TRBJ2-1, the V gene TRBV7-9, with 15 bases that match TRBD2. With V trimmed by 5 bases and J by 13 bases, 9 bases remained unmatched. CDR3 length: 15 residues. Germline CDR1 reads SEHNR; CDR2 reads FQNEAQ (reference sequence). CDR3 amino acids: CASSQGLAGGTAQFF. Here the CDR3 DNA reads TGTGCCAGCAGCCAGGGACTAGCGGGAGGAACCGCCCAGTTCTTC.

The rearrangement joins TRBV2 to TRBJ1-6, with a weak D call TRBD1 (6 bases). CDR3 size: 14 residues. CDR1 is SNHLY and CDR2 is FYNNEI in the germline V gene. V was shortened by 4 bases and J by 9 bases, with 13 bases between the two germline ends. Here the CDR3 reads CASSGGQGPSPLHF. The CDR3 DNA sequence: TGTGCCAGCAGTGGGGGGCAGGGCCCTTCACCCCTCCACTTT.

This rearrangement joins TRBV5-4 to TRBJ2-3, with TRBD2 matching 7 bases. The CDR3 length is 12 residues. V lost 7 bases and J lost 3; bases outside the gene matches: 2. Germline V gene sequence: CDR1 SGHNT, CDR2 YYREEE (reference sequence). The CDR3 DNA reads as TGTGCCAGCCGGGAGGATACAGATACGCAGTATTTT. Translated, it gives CASREDTDTQYF.

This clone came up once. CDR3 DNA sequence: TGTGCCAGCAGACGACTAGCGGGCCATACCTACAATGAGCAGTTCTTC. This translates into CASRRLAGHTYNEQFF. The rearrangement uses TRBV2 and TRBJ2-1; 10 bases match TRBD2. The CDR3 contains 16 residues. J lost 2 bases, V lost 6 bases, and 7 bases had no gene match. Germline V gene sequence: CDR1 SNHLY, CDR2 FYNNEI.

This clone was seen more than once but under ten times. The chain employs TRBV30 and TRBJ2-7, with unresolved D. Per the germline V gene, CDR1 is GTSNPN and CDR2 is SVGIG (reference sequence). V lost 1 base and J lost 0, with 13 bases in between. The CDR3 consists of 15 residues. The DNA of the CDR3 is TGTGCCTGGAGTGCCCCGACTGCCAGCTCCTACGAGCAGTACTTC. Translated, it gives CAWSAPTASSYEQYF.

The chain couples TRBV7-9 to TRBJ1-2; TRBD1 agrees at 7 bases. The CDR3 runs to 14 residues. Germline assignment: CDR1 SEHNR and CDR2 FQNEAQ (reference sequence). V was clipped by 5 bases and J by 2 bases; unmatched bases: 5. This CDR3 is CASSRRDRNYGYTF. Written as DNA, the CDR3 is TGTGCCAGCAGCCGCCGGGACAGAAACTATGGCTACACCTTC.

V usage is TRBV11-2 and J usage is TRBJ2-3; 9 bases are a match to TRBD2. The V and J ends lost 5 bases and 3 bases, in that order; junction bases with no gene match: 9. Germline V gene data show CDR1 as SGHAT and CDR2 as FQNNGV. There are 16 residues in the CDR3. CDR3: CASSPRNSGGTDTQYF. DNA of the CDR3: TGTGCCAGCAGCCCCCGTAATAGCGGGGGAACAGATACGCAGTATTTT.